This entry describes one T cell receptor beta chain. This record belongs to a study of CD8 T cells in Susac syndrome. The V gene lost 4 bases and the J gene lost 8 bases, with 17 bases spanning the gap. Germline V gene lookup returns CDR1 DFQATT and CDR2 SNEGSKA (reference sequence). This CDR3 is 13 amino acids long. Random hexamers were used to reverse transcribe an amount of roughly 0.5 to 1 ug RNA. Amplification of TCR beta CDR3 across 54 Vbeta and 13 Jbeta was performed with immunoSEQ multiplex PCR. TCRdb re-called the immunoSEQ multiplex PCR reads with MiXCR, one entry per CDR3 protein. The table shows approximately 120,000 distinct CDR3 sequences, with roughly 95% occurring only once.

The receptor was derived from a human donor in good health. The V gene is TRBV20-1, the J gene TRBJ1-2, with D perhaps TRBD1 (5 bases). The source material was CD4+ T cells from PBMCs. The CDR3 DNA reads as TGCAGTGCTAACGATCCGGGGCGGAGGGGCTACACCTTC. This codes for CSANDPGRRGYTF.